Sequencing of this TCR beta chain was carried out in a study of T cells in Graves' hyperthyroidism and ophthalmopathy. Study-level results: Most thyroid clonotypes expanded above 0.001 appeared in blood too.

Amplification of TCR beta CDR3 regions was performed using RNA transcripts as template. HTBI primers drove first-round RT-PCR of the TCR CDR3. One entry per CDR3 protein results from TCRdb running MiXCR on the multiplex PCR reads. The data contain more than 500,000 distinct CDR3 sequences, 12% to 15% of them singletons. Hyperthyroidism patients were newly diagnosed, had disease duration under 2 months, and were aged 18 to 65 years. From roughly 10 ml of fresh peripheral blood, PBMCs were isolated. V was shortened by 3 bases and J by 2 bases, with 8 bases between the two germline ends. CDR1 is KGHSH, CDR2 LQKENI, per germline. The CDR3 is 15 amino acids. There are many counts of this clonotype. What it binds is not known.

The sequencing sample was made of blood. The V and J genes are TRBV18 and TRBJ2-6, with a weak D call TRBD2 (5 bases). This receptor was taken from a woman aged 40 to 50 with Graves' hyperthyroidism. DNA for the CDR3: TGTGCCAGCTCACCGGCGCGGGCTGGGGCCAACGTCCTGACTTTC. As protein: CASSPARAGANVLTF.